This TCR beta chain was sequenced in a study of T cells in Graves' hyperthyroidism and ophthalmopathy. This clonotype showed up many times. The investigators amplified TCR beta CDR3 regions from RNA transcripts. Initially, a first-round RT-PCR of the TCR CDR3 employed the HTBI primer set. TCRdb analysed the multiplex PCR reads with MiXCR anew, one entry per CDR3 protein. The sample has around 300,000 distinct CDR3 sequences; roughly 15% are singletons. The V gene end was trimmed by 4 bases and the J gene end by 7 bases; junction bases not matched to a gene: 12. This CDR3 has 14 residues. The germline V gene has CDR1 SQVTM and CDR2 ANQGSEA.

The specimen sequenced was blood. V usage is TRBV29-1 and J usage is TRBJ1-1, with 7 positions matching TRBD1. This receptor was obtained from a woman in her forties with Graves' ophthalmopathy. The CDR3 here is CSVGAGGGLSEAFF. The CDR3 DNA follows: TGCAGCGTTGGCGCAGGGGGGGGATTGAGTGAAGCTTTCTTT.